One and the same sample provided the 22 T cell receptor beta chains below, sequenced in a study of T cell changes during pregnancy in multiple sclerosis. Profiled with immunoSEQ multiplex PCR; TCRdb holds only in-frame clones, not every one. The sample has 58,000 or so clones; 92% are singletons. The source material was peripheral blood, sampled in the first trimester of pregnancy. These receptors all stem from a female donor with multiple sclerosis, enrolled in a pregnancy study.

V is TRBV19 and J is TRBJ1-1, with D possibly TRBD1 on 6 matching bases. This CDR3 has 15 amino acids. Between the trimmed V and J ends, which lost 5 bases and 4 bases, there was a span of 17 bases. Germline values: CDR1 LNHDA, CDR2 SQIVND (reference sequence). The CDR3 protein is CASSASRRGGTEAFF. The CDR3 nucleotides are TGTGCCAGTAGTGCCTCCCGCAGGGGTGGCACTGAAGCTTTCTTT.

The chain is built from TRBV7-2 and TRBJ2-3, with D possibly TRBD2 on 5 matching bases. V lost 5 bases and J 1 base, leaving 10 bases between the germline ends. The CDR3 runs 14 residues. CDR1 is SGHTA and CDR2 is FQGNSA in the germline V gene. CDR3 residues: CASSPQRRTDTQYF. Written as DNA, the CDR3 is TGTGCCAGCAGCCCCCAGCGGCGCACAGATACGCAGTATTTT.

This clone has just one count. V usage is TRBV5-4 and J usage is TRBJ2-6; D possibly corresponds to TRBD1 (5 bases). The germline V gene encodes CDR1 SGHNT and CDR2 YYREEE (reference sequence). There are 17 residues in the CDR3. V shed 1 base and J shed 2 bases, with 13 bases lying between them. Written as DNA, the CDR3 is TGTGCCAGCAGCTTGAAGGCAGGGTCTCCTGGGGCCAACGTCCTGACTTTC. Encoded protein: CASSLKAGSPGANVLTF.

The J gene is TRBJ2-5, the V gene TRBV9; D uncertain. Germline V gene sequence: CDR1 SGDLS, CDR2 YYNGEE. This CDR3 comprises 15 residues. The V end lost 0 bases, the J end lost 3 bases, and 12 bases lay between the germline ends. The CDR3 loop reads CASSVAGWLEETQYF. DNA for the CDR3: TGTGCCAGCAGCGTAGCAGGATGGCTTGAAGAGACCCAGTACTTC.

The chain has TRBV9 and TRBJ1-5; D is unclear. CDR3 length equals 15 residues. Germline-derived CDR1 and CDR2 are SGDLS and YYNGEE. Trimming took 0 bases from V and 0 from J, leaving 7 bases between them. The CDR3 spells CASSVEPDSNQPQHF. CDR3 sequence (DNA): TGTGCCAGCAGCGTAGAACCAGATAGCAATCAGCCCCAGCATTTT.

The chain is built from TRBV11-2 and TRBJ1-1; D call uncertain. With 0 bases removed from V and 3 bases from J, the gap between germline ends came to 14 bases. The CDR3 is 16 residues long. The germline CDR1 and CDR2 sequences are SGHAT and FQNNGV. CDR3 sequence (DNA): TGTGCCAGCAGCTTAGATTCGAGGGAGGCGTACACTGAAGCTTTCTTT. Translating gives CASSLDSREAYTEAFF.

The gene calls are TRBV21-1 and TRBJ1-4. TRBV21-1 is noted as a pseudogene. This CDR3 has 18 residues. CDR3 residues: CASSKAAAAAATNEKLFF. In DNA, the CDR3 is TGTGCCAGCAGCAAAGCTGCGGCTGCGGCTGCAACTAATGAAAAACTGTTTTTT.

The chain uses TRBV28 and TRBJ2-5; tentatively, D is TRBD2 (5 bases). Germline CDR1 and CDR2: MDHEN and SYDVKM. Trimming stripped 7 bases from V and 5 bases from J, with 14 bases between. The CDR3 length is 13 residues. The CDR3 bases are TGTGCCAGCACCGGATACTCGGGGGAGACCCAGTACTTC. As protein: CASTGYSGETQYF.

This clone was seen just once. CDR3 in amino acids: CASSQDELWQGEDTQYF. The DNA of the CDR3 is TGTGCCAGCAGCCAAGATGAGCTATGGCAGGGGGAAGATACGCAGTATTTT. This chain uses TRBV14 with TRBJ2-3, with TRBD1 matching over 7 bases. Germline V gene sequence: CDR1 SGHDN, CDR2 FVKESK. The ends lost 0 bases at V and 5 bases at J; junction bases unmatched: 11. The CDR3 loop spans 17 amino acids.

The chain has TRBV5-1 and TRBJ2-1; TRBD1 matches 7 bases. Germline V lookup: CDR1 SGHRS, CDR2 YFSETQ. The V and J ends lost 4 bases and 7 bases, in that order; junction bases with no gene match: 8. CDR3 length: 14 amino acids. CDR3 in DNA: TGCGCCAGCAGCGGACTCAACAGGGGAAATGAGCAGTTCTTC. Translation gives CASSGLNRGNEQFF.

The chain recombines TRBV15 with TRBJ1-3; tentative D call: TRBD1 (5 bases). V lost 4 bases, J lost 0 bases, and 10 bases lay in between. Germline CDR1 and CDR2: LNHNV and YYDKDF (reference sequence). CDR3 length: 15 amino acids. The CDR3 is CATSTGTGSGNTIYF. Written as DNA, the CDR3 is TGTGCCACCAGCACCGGTACAGGCTCTGGAAACACCATATATTTT. The whole variable domain, filled in from reference TRBV15 and TRBJ1-3, reads DAMVIQNPRYQVTQFGKPVTLSCSQTLNHNVMYWYQQKSSQAPKLLFHYYDKDFNNEADTPDNFQSRRPNTSFCFLDIRSPGLGDTAMYLCATSTGTGSGNTIYFGEGSWLTVV.

The chain couples TRBV15 to TRBJ2-7; the D is unclear. The germline CDR1 and CDR2 sequences are LNHNV and YYDKDF (reference sequence). V shed 0 bases and J shed 7 bases, with 10 bases lying between them. This CDR3 is built from 13 residues. The CDR3, as DNA: TGTGCCACCAGCAGAGATAAAGTCGGGGAGCAGTACTTC. Its protein product is CATSRDKVGEQYF.

This clone is a singleton in its sample. The chain employs TRBV7-2 and TRBJ2-5; 8 bases fit TRBD2. The CDR3 totals 17 residues. Germline V CDR1 and CDR2: SGHTA, FQGNSA. The V segment lost 1 base and the J segment 4 bases; nucleotides outside the gene matches: 11. CDR3 sequence reads: CASSLVTSGFLGETQYF. In nucleotides, the CDR3 is TGTGCCAGCAGCTTAGTTACTAGCGGTTTTTTAGGAGAGACCCAGTACTTC. The variable domain in full, completed from reference TRBV7-2 and TRBJ2-5, reads GAGVSQSPSNKVTEKGKDVELRCDPISGHTALYWYRQSLGQGLEFLIYFQGNSAPDKSGLPSDRFSAERTGGSVSTLTIQRTQQEDSAVYLCASSLVTSGFLGETQYFGPGTRLLVL.

This chain connects TRBV5-1 to TRBJ2-7; possible D gene TRBD1, 5 bases. V was clipped by 6 bases and J by 0 bases, with 19 bases between them. This CDR3 has 16 residues. Germline V gene sequence: CDR1 SGHRS, CDR2 YFSETQ. This CDR3 reads CASTLGGALNSYEQYF. The CDR3 DNA reads TGCGCCAGCACCCTTGGTGGGGCTCTGAACTCCTACGAGCAGTACTTC.

V is TRBV27 and J is TRBJ2-3; TRBD2 aligns across 8 bases. The germline V gene has CDR1 MNHEY and CDR2 SMNVEV (reference sequence). CDR3 length: 15 residues. The trim removed 3 bases at V and 6 bases at J, leaving 8 bases unmatched. The CDR3 region is CASSFGAGGGDTQYF. Written as DNA, the CDR3 is TGTGCCAGCAGTTTTGGTGCGGGAGGCGGCGATACGCAGTATTTT.

The chain has TRBV11-2 and TRBJ2-4, with a weak D call TRBD2 (6 bases). The CDR3 is 14 amino acids. V lost 3 bases to trimming and J lost 5 bases, with 11 bases between them. The germline V gene has CDR1 SGHAT and CDR2 FQNNGV. The CDR3, as DNA: TGTGCCAGCAGCTTCGGGGGTTTGGAAAACATTCAGTACTTC. As protein: CASSFGGLENIQYF.

This chain links TRBV7-9 with TRBJ2-3, with 7 nucleotides matching TRBD2. CDR1 SEHNR and CDR2 FQNEAQ come from the germline V gene (reference sequence). This CDR3 is 14 amino acids long. With V trimmed by 4 bases and J by 2 bases, 3 bases remained unmatched. Written as DNA, the CDR3 is TGTGCCAGCAGCTACCGGGACTACACAGATACGCAGTATTTT. It translates to CASSYRDYTDTQYF.

The chain employs TRBV28 and TRBJ2-7; D perhaps matches TRBD2 (6 bases). V gave up 7 bases and J gave up 4 bases, with 17 bases separating them. CDR1 is MDHEN and CDR2 is SYDVKM in the germline V gene. The CDR3 length is 14 residues. CDR3 bases: TGTGCCAGCAACGGAGAAAGGGAGGTTTACGAGCAGTACTTC. Translation gives CASNGEREVYEQYF.

This clone occurred once. J is TRBJ2-2 and V is TRBV5-1, with D possibly matching TRBD2 (6 bases). V dropped 0 bases and J dropped 7 bases, with 10 bases sitting between them. CDR1 is SGHRS and CDR2 is YFSETQ in the germline V gene. The CDR3 consists of 14 residues. In DNA, the CDR3 is TGCGCCAGCAGCTTGGCTAGCGTCGGCGGGGAGCTGTTTTTT. This translates into CASSLASVGGELFF.

CDR3 region: CASSASSGLAPYEQYF. DNA of the CDR3: TGTGCCAGCAGTGCCTCCTCGGGACTAGCTCCCTACGAGCAGTACTTC. The gene calls are TRBV6-1 and TRBJ2-7; 9 positions agree with TRBD2. The CDR3 is 16 amino acids. Germline CDR1 is MNHNS and CDR2 is SASEGT. The trim removed 4 bases at V and 2 bases at J, leaving 9 bases unmatched.

The chain combines TRBV1 with TRBJ1-3. TRBV1 is listed as a pseudogene. This CDR3 contains 18 residues. The CDR3 region is CTSSQVYPEPFSGNTIYF. As DNA, the CDR3 is TGCACCAGCAGCCAAGTTTATCCCGAGCCCTTCTCTGGAAACACCATATATTTT.

V is TRBV7-9 and J is TRBJ2-7, with 7 positions matching TRBD1. V shed 4 bases and J 5 bases; nucleotides not matched to a gene: 14. The length of the CDR3 is 16 residues. Germline-derived CDR1 and CDR2 are SEHNR and FQNEAQ (reference sequence). CDR3 DNA sequence: TGTGCCAGCAGCTCCAGGGGGACGAGCGATCTAAACGAGCAGTACTTC. It codes for CASSSRGTSDLNEQYF.